Listed here are 32 T cell receptor beta chains from one sample, sequenced in a study of blood T cell repertoires in COVID-19. TCRdb's copy holds only in-frame clones and misses some; the assay was immunoSEQ multiplex PCR. The sample lists 15,000 or so clones; roughly 70% were seen once. Sequenced input: peripheral blood. These TCRs come from a man aged 55 to 69 with acute or convalescent COVID-19.

A single count supports this clone. The chain joins TRBV10-2 to TRBJ2-1; 7 bases line up with TRBD1. This CDR3 has 12 residues. CDR1 and CDR2 from the germline V gene are WSHSY and SAAADI. V gave up 4 bases and J gave up 7 bases; unmatched junction bases: 1. The CDR3 DNA reads TGCGCCAGCAGTGTCAGGGGGAATGAGCAGTTCTTC. This translates into CASSVRGNEQFF.

The J gene is TRBJ2-1, the V gene TRBV10-3; 13 positions match TRBD2. The germline V gene encodes CDR1 ENHRY and CDR2 SYGVKD. This CDR3 region has 17 residues. V dropped 2 bases and J dropped 7; count of bases not matched to a gene: 8. The DNA of the CDR3 is TGTGCCATCAGTGAGGGACTAGCGGGAGTGGGAGTGAATGAGCAGTTCTTC. Encoded protein: CAISEGLAGVGVNEQFF.

This chain uses TRBV7-6 with TRBJ2-3; 10 positions match TRBD2. V dropped 1 base and J dropped 5; count of bases not matched to a gene: 9. The CDR3 has 17 residues. The germline V gene encodes CDR1 SGHVS and CDR2 FNYEAQ. This CDR3 is CASSLESGGASRDTQYF. CDR3 bases: TGTGCCAGCAGCTTAGAAAGCGGGGGGGCGTCTCGAGATACGCAGTATTTT.

This clone appeared a few times. The rearrangement links TRBV27 to TRBJ2-3; the match to TRBD2 covers 15 bases. The V gene end was trimmed by 5 bases and the J gene end by 1 base; junction bases not matched to a gene: 7. The CDR3 contains 18 residues. The germline gives CDR1 MNHEY, CDR2 SMNVEV (reference sequence). The CDR3 protein is CASSPRTSGGAGTDTQYF. The CDR3 DNA follows: TGTGCCAGCAGTCCGAGGACTAGCGGGGGGGCAGGCACAGATACGCAGTATTTT.

The chain combines TRBV15 with TRBJ1-2; no clear D gene. Germline V gives CDR1 LNHNV, CDR2 YYDKDF (reference sequence). The germline V and J ends were trimmed by 2 bases and 4 bases, with 14 bases remaining between them. This CDR3 comprises 15 residues. Here the CDR3 reads CATSRPASVSYGYTF. CDR3 nucleotides: TGTGCCACCAGCAGACCAGCCAGCGTTTCCTATGGCTACACCTTC.

J is TRBJ1-1 and V is TRBV6-2 or TRBV6-3; TRBD1 might be the D (6 bases). Germline V gives CDR1 MNHEY, CDR2 SVGEGT. CDR3 length: 14 amino acids. With 5 bases removed from V and 1 base from J, the gap between germline ends came to 11 bases. CDR3 amino acids: CASSTPGQNTEAFF. DNA for the CDR3: TGTGCCAGCAGTACTCCGGGACAGAACACTGAAGCTTTCTTT.

Turning to this clone: The same CDR3 is also encoded by other DNA sequences in this sample. The chain has TRBV28 and TRBJ2-5; tentative D call: TRBD1 (6 bases). There are 16 residues in the CDR3. CDR1 is MDHEN, CDR2 SYDVKM, per germline. V lost 6 bases and J 1 base, leaving 18 bases between the germline ends. The DNA for the CDR3 is TGTGCCAGCAGCCCCCTGGGGGCCGATCCCCAAGAGACCCAGTACTTC. Protein sequence: CASSPLGADPQETQYF.

This clone is classed as medium-sized. The chain carries TRBV6-4 and TRBJ2-3, with 12 bases that match TRBD2. V was pared by 4 bases and J by 3 bases, with 2 bases of the junction left unmatched. CDR3 length: 15 amino acids. CDR1 MRHNA and CDR2 SNTAGT come from the germline V gene. CDR3 sequence: CASSASGGATDTQYF. The DNA of the CDR3 is TGTGCCAGCAGTGCTAGCGGGGGGGCTACAGATACGCAGTATTTT.

Only a few counts were recorded for this clone. The V call is TRBV5-1, the J call TRBJ2-3; no firm D call. Germline V gene sequence: CDR1 SGHRS, CDR2 YFSETQ. The V gene lost 0 bases and the J gene lost 2 bases, with 7 bases spanning the gap. This CDR3 region has 14 residues. CDR3 in DNA: TGCGCCAGCAGCTTGGCGTCCGTCACAGATACGCAGTATTTT. This encodes CASSLASVTDTQYF.

This clone was counted a few times. The chain employs TRBV29-1 and TRBJ2-3; 8 bases line up with TRBD1. The CDR3 has 12 amino acids. V trimming: 7 bases; J trimming: 6 bases; junction bases outside the gene matches: 6. The V gene's germline CDR1 is SQVTM and CDR2 ANQGSEA. The CDR3 nucleotides are TGCAGCGCGGTGACAGGGGTCGATACGCAGTATTTT. Amino acids: CSAVTGVDTQYF.

The chain joins TRBV5-4 to TRBJ2-2; D possibly corresponds to TRBD2 (6 bases). V dropped 4 bases and J dropped 4 bases, with 14 bases sitting between them. Germline-derived CDR1 and CDR2 are SGHNT and YYREEE (reference sequence). This CDR3 has 15 amino acids. The DNA of the CDR3 is TGTGCCAGCAGCCAATCCGGGACTTCCACCGGGGAGCTGTTTTTT. It is translated as CASSQSGTSTGELFF. Variable domain in full (rest from reference TRBV5-4 and TRBJ2-2): ETGVTQSPTHLIKTRGQQVTLRCSSQSGHNTVSWYQQALGQGPQFIFQYYREEENGRGNFPPRFSGLQFPNYSSELNVNALELDDSALYLCASSQSGTSTGELFFGEGSRLTVL.

The chain has TRBV12-3 or TRBV12-4 and TRBJ1-5; 7 positions match TRBD1. After removal of 7 bases from V and 9 bases from J, the junction contained 9 bases not matched to a gene. The CDR3 extends over 13 amino acids. The chain's CDR3 is CASTLEQGRPQHF. The CDR3 DNA reads TGTGCCAGCACCCTAGAACAGGGGCGGCCCCAGCATTTT.

This clone was found a few times. The chain joins TRBV7-9 to TRBJ2-2, with D perhaps TRBD2 (5 bases). Between the trimmed V and J ends, which lost 3 bases and 6 bases, there was a span of 11 bases. The CDR3 covers 14 residues. Germline V gives CDR1 SEHNR, CDR2 FQNEAQ (reference sequence). The CDR3: CASSFPRDSGELFF. CDR3 nucleotide sequence: TGTGCCAGCAGCTTTCCCCGGGATTCCGGGGAGCTGTTTTTT.

The CDR3 here is CAIRDGTEETQYF. The CDR3 region has the DNA TGTGCCATCAGGGATGGGACAGAAGAGACCCAGTACTTC. The V call is TRBV10-3, the J call TRBJ2-5; 7 nucleotides align to TRBD1. This CDR3 is built from 13 residues. Germline V gene sequence: CDR1 ENHRY, CDR2 SYGVKD. Trimming took 6 bases from V and 3 from J; bases not matched to a gene: 4.

The chain recombines TRBV6-5 with TRBJ1-1, with 8 bases fitting TRBD1. CDR1 and CDR2 (germline): MNHEY, SVGAGI. After removal of 4 bases from V and 1 base from J, the junction contained 8 bases not matched to a gene. This CDR3 has 16 amino acids. Here the CDR3 reads CASSSGQGWENTEAFF. Here the CDR3 DNA reads TGTGCCAGCAGTTCAGGACAGGGATGGGAGAACACTGAAGCTTTCTTT.

V usage is TRBV7-2 and J usage is TRBJ2-2, with 9 bases that match TRBD1. Germline CDR1 SGHTA, CDR2 FQGNSA. Trimming took 4 bases from V and 6 from J; bases not matched to a gene: 6. The CDR3 contains 15 residues. The DNA for the CDR3 is TGTGCCAGCAGCTCCGGGACAGGGTTTTCCGGGGAGCTGTTTTTT. This translates into CASSSGTGFSGELFF.

The gene calls are TRBV4-3 and TRBJ2-2; D is unresolved. The CDR3 is 13 residues long. CDR1 and CDR2 (germline): LGHNA, YSLEER. V gave up 1 base and J gave up 5 bases, with 5 bases separating them. CDR3 region: CASSQVATGELFF. CDR3 DNA sequence: TGCGCCAGCAGCCAAGTAGCAACCGGGGAGCTGTTTTTT.

This clone showed up just a few times. The chain recombines TRBV20-1 with TRBJ1-1; D is unresolved. The germline V gene has CDR1 DFQATT and CDR2 SNEGSKA (reference sequence). Trimming removed 3 bases at V and 2 bases at J, with 7 bases between. The CDR3 has 12 amino acids. CDR3 sequence: CSASRENTEAFF. CDR3 nucleotide sequence: TGCAGTGCTAGTCGGGAAAACACTGAAGCTTTCTTT.

The chain recombines TRBV7-8 with TRBJ2-7; 9 bases align to TRBD1. Trimming removed 7 bases from V and 6 bases from J; junction bases left unmatched: 16. This CDR3 is built from 16 residues. CDR1 is SGHVS and CDR2 is FQNEAQ in the germline V gene. CDR3 amino acids: CASNPIADRGMGEQYF. CDR3 nucleotides: TGTGCCAGCAACCCCATTGCGGACAGGGGAATGGGCGAGCAGTACTTC.

This chain links TRBV18 with TRBJ1-6; D gene uncertain. The CDR3 has 13 residues. Trimming took off 2 bases at V and 16 bases at J, with 15 bases between the two ends. Per the germline V gene, CDR1 is KGHSH and CDR2 is LQKENI. CDR3 region: CASSPDNLIRLHF. CDR3 bases: TGTGCCAGCTCACCAGATAACTTAATTCGACTCCACTTT.

V gene TRBV30 combines with J gene TRBJ1-2; tentative D call: TRBD1 (6 bases). Trimming shortened V by 5 bases and J by 8 bases, and 18 bases separated the two germline ends. Germline CDR1 reads GTSNPN; CDR2 reads SVGIG (reference sequence). The length of the CDR3 is 13 residues. CDR3 loop: CAWFKRGAEGYTF. As DNA, the CDR3 is TGTGCCTGGTTTAAACGGGGGGCGGAGGGCTACACCTTC.

This clone is categorized as large. The chain is built from TRBV19 and TRBJ1-5, with D possibly matching TRBD1 (6 bases). The germline V gene encodes CDR1 LNHDA and CDR2 SQIVND (reference sequence). The CDR3 runs 19 residues. V was trimmed by 3 bases and J by 4 bases, leaving 25 bases between them. The CDR3 here is CASSIPRLVGTLKNQPQHF. CDR3 nucleotide sequence: TGTGCCAGTAGTATTCCACGCCTTGTCGGGACACTAAAAAATCAGCCCCAGCATTTT.

The rearrangement joins TRBV7-6 to TRBJ2-1; TRBD2 might be the D (6 bases). CDR1 and CDR2 from the germline V gene are SGHVS and FNYEAQ. V was trimmed by 6 bases and J by 8 bases, leaving 11 bases between them. CDR3 length equals 12 residues. For the CDR3, the DNA is TGTGCCAGCAGTGGGGGGTGGGATGAGCAGTTCTTC. Its protein product is CASSGGWDEQFF.

The J gene is TRBJ2-7, the V gene TRBV4-1; maybe TRBD2 (6 bases). Trimming removed 2 bases at V and 2 bases at J, with 16 bases between. Germline V gene data show CDR1 as MGHRA and CDR2 as YSYEKL. CDR3 length: 16 amino acids. CDR3 loop: CASSQSISGTAYEQYF. The CDR3 DNA sequence: TGCGCCAGCAGCCAAAGCATTTCCGGGACTGCCTACGAGCAGTACTTC.

The rearrangement joins TRBV18 to TRBJ1-1, with a weak D call TRBD1 (6 bases). CDR3 length: 15 amino acids. From germline, CDR1 is KGHSH and CDR2 LQKENI. The V and J ends lost 8 bases and 3 bases respectively, with 19 bases between them. CDR3 coding DNA: TGTGCCAGCCTCCGGGACAACCTGGGGGACACTGAAGCTTTCTTT. As protein: CASLRDNLGDTEAFF. Full variable domain (missing parts from reference TRBV18 and TRBJ1-1): NAGVMQNPRHLVRRRGQEARLRCSPMKGHSHVYWYRQLPEEGLKFMVYLQKENIIDESGMPKERFSAEFPKEGPSILRIQQVVRGDSAAYFCASLRDNLGDTEAFFGQGTRLTVV.

The rearrangement uses TRBV23-1 and TRBJ2-1; the D gene is possibly TRBD1 (6 bases). TRBV23-1 is placed among ORFs of uncertain function. The CDR3 has 17 residues. The ends were cut back, 0 bases at V and 0 bases at J, with 12 bases in the middle. CDR3 in amino acids: CASSQSIQGSSYNEQFF. The CDR3 DNA is TGCGCCAGCAGTCAATCGATTCAGGGGAGCTCCTACAATGAGCAGTTCTTC.

This chain joins TRBV7-2 and TRBJ2-1, with 14 nucleotides matching TRBD2. The CDR3 totals 15 residues. Trimming removed 4 bases from V and 16 bases from J; junction bases left unmatched: 12. Germline loops: CDR1 SGHTA, CDR2 FQGNSA. The CDR3 nucleotides read TGTGCCAGCAGCTCGGGACTAGCGGGAGTTGGTTTCTATTTCTTC. Amino acid sequence: CASSSGLAGVGFYFF.

The V gene is TRBV10-2, the J gene TRBJ1-6; D is unclear. Trimming took 8 bases from V and 7 from J, leaving 12 bases between them. Looked up from germline, CDR1 is WSHSY and CDR2 is SAAADI. The CDR3 runs to 13 residues. The CDR3 protein is CASGRVTNSPLHF. The CDR3 DNA sequence: TGCGCCAGCGGCCGGGTTACCAATTCACCCCTCCACTTT.

This clone is categorized as medium-sized. The chain joins TRBV27 to TRBJ1-6; no clear D gene. V lost 4 bases and J lost 0, with 10 bases in between. Germline V lookup: CDR1 MNHEY, CDR2 SMNVEV (reference sequence). The CDR3 runs 16 residues. CDR3 region: CASSWTADSYNSPLHF. The CDR3 nucleotides are TGTGCCAGCAGTTGGACTGCCGACTCCTATAATTCACCCCTCCACTTT.

The V call is TRBV6-2 or TRBV6-3, the J call TRBJ1-2, with D possibly matching TRBD1 (6 bases). Trimming pared 2 bases from V and 4 bases from J, leaving 11 bases between. The V gene's germline CDR1 is MNHEY and CDR2 SVGEGT. The CDR3 covers 14 residues. The CDR3 DNA reads TGTGCCAGCAGTTACCAGGGGCTGGTCTATGGCTACACCTTC. Translated, it gives CASSYQGLVYGYTF.

The V call is TRBV30, the J call TRBJ2-1; TRBD2 might be the D (5 bases). V lost 4 bases and J lost 6, with 13 bases in between. The germline V gene has CDR1 GTSNPN and CDR2 SVGIG (reference sequence). This CDR3 comprises 13 residues. The CDR3 sequence: CAWTRGSSNEQFF. As DNA, the CDR3 is TGTGCCTGGACCCGGGGTAGTAGCAATGAGCAGTTCTTC.

In this sample, this clone turned up once. The chain couples TRBV15 to TRBJ1-2, with 7 bases fitting TRBD1. CDR1 and CDR2 (germline): LNHNV, YYDKDF (reference sequence). The CDR3 covers 18 residues. The V and J ends lost 4 bases and 2 bases, in that order; junction bases with no gene match: 16. CDR3 bases: TGTGCCACCAGCAAGAGATCTCACAGGGACAGCGTGAACTATGGCTACACCTTC. Translation gives CATSKRSHRDSVNYGYTF.